The entry below describes one T cell receptor beta chain. Its antigen is still unknown. A much larger clone lies a single base off, so this may be a read error. The source of the sample is a study of T cells in Graves' hyperthyroidism and ophthalmopathy. Overall study results and limits: Model output signaled ophthalmopathy a median approximately 6.2 months ahead of onset. A model of 13 V-J pairs discriminated ophthalmopathy from stable hyperthyroidism.

From RNA transcripts, TCR beta CDR3 regions were amplified. HTBI primers were the set used in a first-round RT-PCR of the TCR CDR3. TCRdb re-called the multiplex PCR reads with MiXCR, one entry per CDR3 protein. The table shows roughly 570,000 distinct CDR3 sequences, with about half occurring only once. CDR3 length: 12 amino acids. CDR1 is MNHNY and CDR2 is SVGAGI in the germline V gene (reference sequence). Stability of Graves' hyperthyroidism was defined as absent ophthalmopathy progression within 18 months. The receptor's source is a woman in her late teens or twenties with Graves' hyperthyroidism. The sample taken for sequencing was peripheral blood or thyroid tissue (not recorded which). The J gene is TRBJ2-5, the V gene TRBV6-6; 7 bases line up with TRBD1. CDR3 DNA: TGTGCCCGCAGTCCGACAGGGGAGACCCAGTACTTC. This sequence encodes CARSPTGETQYF.